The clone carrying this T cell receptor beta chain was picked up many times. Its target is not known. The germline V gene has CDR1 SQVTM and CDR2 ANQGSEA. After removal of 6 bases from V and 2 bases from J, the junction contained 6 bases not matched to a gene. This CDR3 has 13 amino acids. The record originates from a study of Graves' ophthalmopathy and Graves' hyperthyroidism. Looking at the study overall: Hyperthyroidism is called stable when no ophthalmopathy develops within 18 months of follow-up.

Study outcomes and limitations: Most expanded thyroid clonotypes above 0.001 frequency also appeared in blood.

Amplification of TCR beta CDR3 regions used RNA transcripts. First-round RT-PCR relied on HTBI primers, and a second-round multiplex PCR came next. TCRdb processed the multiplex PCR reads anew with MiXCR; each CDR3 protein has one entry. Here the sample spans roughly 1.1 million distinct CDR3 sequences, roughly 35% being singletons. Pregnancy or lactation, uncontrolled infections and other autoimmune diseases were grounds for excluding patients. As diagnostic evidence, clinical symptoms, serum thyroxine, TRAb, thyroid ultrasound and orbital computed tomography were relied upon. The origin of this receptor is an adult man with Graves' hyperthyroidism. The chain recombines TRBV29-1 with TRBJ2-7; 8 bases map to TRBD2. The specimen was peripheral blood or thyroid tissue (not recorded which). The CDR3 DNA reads TGCAGCGTGTCCGGAGCGGGAGCCTACGAGCAGTACTTC. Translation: CSVSGAGAYEQYF.